These 3 T cell receptor beta chains originate from one sample sequenced in a study of molecular identifiers for immune sequencing clone quantification. TCRdb used MiXCR to reprocess the PCR reads, holding one entry per CDR3 protein. The sample contains about half a million distinct CDR3 sequences, roughly a fifth of which appear only once. What was sequenced was naive CD8+ T cells from blood, with Jurkat cell RNA spiked in. Subset specified: FACS-sorted CD8+CD4-CCR7+CD45RA+ naive T cells. These TCRs come from a human donor in good health. Some libraries in this study had Jurkat cell RNA spiked in.

This clonotype was counted many times. The chain has TRBV5-6 and TRBJ2-3; TRBD1 is a possible D gene (6 bases). Germline loops: CDR1 SGHDT, CDR2 YYEEEE. The CDR3 sequence is 12 residues long. V was trimmed by 3 bases and J by 6 bases, leaving 8 bases between them. CDR3 amino acids: CASSWGRDTQYF. The CDR3 DNA reads TGTGCCAGCAGCTGGGGGCGGGATACGCAGTATTTT.

This clonotype appeared a few times. A much larger clone lies one base from this, so it may be a read error. This chain uses TRBV29-1 with TRBJ2-7; 9 nucleotides align to TRBD2. CDR1 is SQVTM, CDR2 ANQGSEA, per germline. The CDR3 is made up of 12 amino acids. In nucleotides, the CDR3 is TGCAGCGTGCTAGCGGGGACCTACGAGCTGTACTTC. Translating gives CSVLAGTYELYF.

This clonotype has a count of ten or more. The chain carries TRBV29-1 and TRBJ1-2, with TRBD1 matching 10 bases. Germline CDR1 and CDR2: SQVTM and ANQGSEA. The CDR3 is 13 residues long. V was pared by 7 bases and J by 3 bases, with 5 bases of the junction left unmatched. The CDR3 nucleotides read TGCAGCGGGCGGACAGGGGGGGACTATGGCTACACCTTC. Protein sequence: CSGRTGGDYGYTF.